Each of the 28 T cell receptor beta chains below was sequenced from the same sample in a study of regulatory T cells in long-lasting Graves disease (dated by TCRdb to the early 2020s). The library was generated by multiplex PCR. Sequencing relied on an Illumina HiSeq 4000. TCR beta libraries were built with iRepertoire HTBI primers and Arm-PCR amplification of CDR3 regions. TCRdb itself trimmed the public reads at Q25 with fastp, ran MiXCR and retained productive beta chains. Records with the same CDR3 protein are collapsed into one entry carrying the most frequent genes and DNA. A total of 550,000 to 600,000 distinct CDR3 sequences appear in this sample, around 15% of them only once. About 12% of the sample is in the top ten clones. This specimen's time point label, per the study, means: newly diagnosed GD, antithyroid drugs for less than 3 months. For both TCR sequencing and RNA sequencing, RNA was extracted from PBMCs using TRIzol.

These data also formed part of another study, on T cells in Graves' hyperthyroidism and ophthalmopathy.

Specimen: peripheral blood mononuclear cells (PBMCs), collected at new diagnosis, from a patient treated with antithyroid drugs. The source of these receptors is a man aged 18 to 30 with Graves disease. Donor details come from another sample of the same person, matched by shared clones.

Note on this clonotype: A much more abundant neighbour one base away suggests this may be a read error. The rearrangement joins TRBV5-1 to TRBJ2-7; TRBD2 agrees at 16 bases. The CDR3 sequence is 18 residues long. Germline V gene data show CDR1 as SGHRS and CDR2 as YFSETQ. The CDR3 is CASGLAGTSGRGTYEQYF. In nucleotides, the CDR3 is TGCGCCAGCGGCTTGGCCGGGACTAGCGGGAGGGGGACCTACGAGCAGTACTTC.

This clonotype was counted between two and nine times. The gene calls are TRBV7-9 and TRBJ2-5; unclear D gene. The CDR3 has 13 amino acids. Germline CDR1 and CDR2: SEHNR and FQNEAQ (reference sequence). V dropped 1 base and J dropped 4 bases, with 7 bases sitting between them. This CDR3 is CASSLVPIETQYF. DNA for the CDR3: TGTGCCAGCAGCTTAGTTCCGATAGAGACCCAGTACTTC. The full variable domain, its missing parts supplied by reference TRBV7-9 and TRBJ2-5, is DTGVSQNPRHKITKRGQNVTFRCDPISEHNRLYWYRQTLGQGPEFLTYFQNEAQLEKSRLLSDRFSAERPKGSFSTLEIQRTEQGDSAMYLCASSLVPIETQYFGPGTRLLVL.

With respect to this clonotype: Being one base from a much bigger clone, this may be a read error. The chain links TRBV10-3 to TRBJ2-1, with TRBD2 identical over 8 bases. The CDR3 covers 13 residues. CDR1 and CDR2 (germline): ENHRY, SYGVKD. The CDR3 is CTIRSGSGNEQFF. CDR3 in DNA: TGTACCATCAGGAGCGGGAGCGGGAATGAGCAGTTCTTC.

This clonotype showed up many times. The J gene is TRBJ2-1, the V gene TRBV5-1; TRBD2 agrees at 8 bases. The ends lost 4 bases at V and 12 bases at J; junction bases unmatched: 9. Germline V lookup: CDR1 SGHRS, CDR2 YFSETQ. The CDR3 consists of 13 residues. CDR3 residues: CASSDGLARAQFF. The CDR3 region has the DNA TGCGCCAGCAGCGACGGACTAGCAAGGGCGCAGTTCTTC.

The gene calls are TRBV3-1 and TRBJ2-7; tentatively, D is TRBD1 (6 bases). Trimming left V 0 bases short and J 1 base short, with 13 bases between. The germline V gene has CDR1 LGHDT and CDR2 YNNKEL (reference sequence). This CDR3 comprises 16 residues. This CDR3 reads CASSQEVTGGSYEQYF. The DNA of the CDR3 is TGTGCCAGCAGCCAAGAGGTGACAGGCGGGTCCTACGAGCAGTACTTC.

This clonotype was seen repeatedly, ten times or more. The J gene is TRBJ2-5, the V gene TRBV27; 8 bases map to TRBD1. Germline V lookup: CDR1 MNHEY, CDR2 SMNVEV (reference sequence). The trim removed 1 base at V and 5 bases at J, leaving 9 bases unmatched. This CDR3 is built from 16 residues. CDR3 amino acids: CASSLFGRTGRETQYF. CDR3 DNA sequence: TGTGCCAGCAGTTTATTTGGCAGGACAGGGAGGGAGACCCAGTACTTC.

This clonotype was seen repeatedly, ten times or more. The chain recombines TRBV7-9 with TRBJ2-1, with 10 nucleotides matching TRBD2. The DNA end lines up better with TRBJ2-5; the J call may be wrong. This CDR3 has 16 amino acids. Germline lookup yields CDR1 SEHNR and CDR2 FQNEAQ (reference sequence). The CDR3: CASSLAKGLAQETQYF. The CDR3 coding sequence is TGTGCCAGCAGCTTAGCGAAGGGACTAGCGCAAGAGACCCAGTACTTC.

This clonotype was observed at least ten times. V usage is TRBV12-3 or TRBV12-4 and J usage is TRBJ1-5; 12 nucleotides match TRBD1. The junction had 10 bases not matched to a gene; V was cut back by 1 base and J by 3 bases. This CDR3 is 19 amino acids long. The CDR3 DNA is TGTGCCAGCAGTTTAGGGCCGGGACAGGGGGCGCCGTTCAATCAGCCCCAGCATTTT. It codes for CASSLGPGQGAPFNQPQHF.

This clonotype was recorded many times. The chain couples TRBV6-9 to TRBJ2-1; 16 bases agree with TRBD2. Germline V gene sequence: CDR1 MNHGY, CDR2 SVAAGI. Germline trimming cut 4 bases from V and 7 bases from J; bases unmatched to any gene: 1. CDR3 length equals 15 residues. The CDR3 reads CASSSGLAGGNEQFF. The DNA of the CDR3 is TGTGCCAGCAGTTCGGGACTAGCGGGAGGGAATGAGCAGTTCTTC.

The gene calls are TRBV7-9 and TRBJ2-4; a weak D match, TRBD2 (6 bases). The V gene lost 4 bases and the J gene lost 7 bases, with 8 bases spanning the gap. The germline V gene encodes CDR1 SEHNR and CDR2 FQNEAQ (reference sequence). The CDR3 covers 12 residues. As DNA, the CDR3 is TGTGCCAGCAGCTACGGGAGTAACATTCAGTACTTC. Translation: CASSYGSNIQYF.

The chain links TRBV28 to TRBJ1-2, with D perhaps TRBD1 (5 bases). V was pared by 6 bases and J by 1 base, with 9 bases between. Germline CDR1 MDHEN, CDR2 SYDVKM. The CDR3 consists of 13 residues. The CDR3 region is CASRGGSNYGYTF. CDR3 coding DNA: TGTGCCAGCAGGGGGGGTAGTAACTATGGCTACACCTTC.

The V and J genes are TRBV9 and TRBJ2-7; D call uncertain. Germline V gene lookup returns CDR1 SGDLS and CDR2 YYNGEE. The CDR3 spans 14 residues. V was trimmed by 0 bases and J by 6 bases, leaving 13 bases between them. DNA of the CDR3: TGTGCCAGCAGCGTAGGGGTGGTAGGCGGCGAGCAGTACTTC. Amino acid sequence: CASSVGVVGGEQYF.

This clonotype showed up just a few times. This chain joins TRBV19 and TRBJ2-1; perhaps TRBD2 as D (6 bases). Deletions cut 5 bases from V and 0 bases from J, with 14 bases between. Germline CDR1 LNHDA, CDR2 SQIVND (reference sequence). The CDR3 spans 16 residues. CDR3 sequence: CASSSSGRGSYNEQFF. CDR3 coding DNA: TGTGCCAGTAGTTCTTCTGGGCGGGGCTCCTACAATGAGCAGTTCTTC. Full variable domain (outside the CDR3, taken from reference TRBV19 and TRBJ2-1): DGGITQSPKYLFRKEGQNVTLSCEQNLNHDAMYWYRQDPGQGLRLIYYSQIVNDFQKGDIAEGYSVSREKKESFPLTVTSAQKNPTAFYLCASSSSGRGSYNEQFFGPGTRLTVL.

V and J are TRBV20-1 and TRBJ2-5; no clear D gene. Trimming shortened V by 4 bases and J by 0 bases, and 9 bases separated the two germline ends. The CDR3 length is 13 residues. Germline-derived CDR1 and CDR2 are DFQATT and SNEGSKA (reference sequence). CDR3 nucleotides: TGCAGTGCTAAGCCAGGAAACCAAGAGACCCAGTACTTC. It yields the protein CSAKPGNQETQYF.

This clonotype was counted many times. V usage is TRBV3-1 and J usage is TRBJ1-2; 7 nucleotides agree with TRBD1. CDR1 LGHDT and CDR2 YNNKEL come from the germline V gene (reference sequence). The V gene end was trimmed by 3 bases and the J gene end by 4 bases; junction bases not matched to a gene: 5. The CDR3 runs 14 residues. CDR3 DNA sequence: TGTGCCAGCAGCCAGAGGGGACAGATCTATGGCTACACCTTC. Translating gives CASSQRGQIYGYTF.

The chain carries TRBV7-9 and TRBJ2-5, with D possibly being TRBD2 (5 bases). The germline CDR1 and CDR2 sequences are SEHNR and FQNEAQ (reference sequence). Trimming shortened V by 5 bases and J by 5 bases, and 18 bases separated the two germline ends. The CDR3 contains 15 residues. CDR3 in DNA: TGTGCCAGCAGCCCACATAGTAGCGTCCTCGAGACCCAGTACTTC. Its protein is CASSPHSSVLETQYF.

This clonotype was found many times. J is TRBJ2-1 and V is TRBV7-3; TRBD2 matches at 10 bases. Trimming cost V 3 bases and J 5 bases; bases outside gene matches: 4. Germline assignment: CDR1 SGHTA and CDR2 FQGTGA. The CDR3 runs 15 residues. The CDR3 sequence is CASSFSSGRDNEQFF. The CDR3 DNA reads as TGTGCCAGCAGCTTTTCCAGCGGGAGGGACAATGAGCAGTTCTTC.

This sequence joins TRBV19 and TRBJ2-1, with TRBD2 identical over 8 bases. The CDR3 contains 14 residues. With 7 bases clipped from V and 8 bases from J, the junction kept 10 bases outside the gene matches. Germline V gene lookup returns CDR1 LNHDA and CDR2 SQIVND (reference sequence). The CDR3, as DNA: TGTGCCAGTACTCCGGGAGGGGGTCACTATGAGCAGTTCTTC. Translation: CASTPGGGHYEQFF.

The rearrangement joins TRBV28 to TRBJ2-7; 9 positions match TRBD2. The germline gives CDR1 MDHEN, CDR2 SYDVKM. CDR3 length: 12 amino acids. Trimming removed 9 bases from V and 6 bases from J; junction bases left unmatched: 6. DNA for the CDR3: TGTGCCAGTCAAAGTAGCGGGAGCGAGCAGTACTTC. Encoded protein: CASQSSGSEQYF. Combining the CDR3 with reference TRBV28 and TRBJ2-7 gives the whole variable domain DVKVTQSSRYLVKRTGEKVFLECVQDMDHENMFWYRQDPGLGLRLIYFSYDVKMKEKGDIPEGYSVSREKKERFSLILESASTNQTSMYLCASQSSGSEQYFGPGTRLTVT.

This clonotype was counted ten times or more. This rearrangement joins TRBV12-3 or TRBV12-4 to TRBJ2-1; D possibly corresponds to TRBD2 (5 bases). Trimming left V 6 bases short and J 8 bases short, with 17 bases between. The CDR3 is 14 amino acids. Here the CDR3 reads CASSLRADADEQFF. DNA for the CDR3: TGTGCCAGCAGCTTGCGGGCAGACGCCGATGAGCAGTTCTTC.

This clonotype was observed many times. CDR3 bases: TGTGCCAGCGCCTATAGCGGTGGTGGGGAGACCCAGTACTTC. This translates into CASAYSGGGETQYF. This chain uses TRBV27 with TRBJ2-5, with D possibly matching TRBD2 (6 bases). Germline V CDR1 and CDR2: MNHEY, SMNVEV (reference sequence). The V gene lost 8 bases and the J gene lost 5 bases, with 18 bases spanning the gap. The CDR3 is 14 amino acids.

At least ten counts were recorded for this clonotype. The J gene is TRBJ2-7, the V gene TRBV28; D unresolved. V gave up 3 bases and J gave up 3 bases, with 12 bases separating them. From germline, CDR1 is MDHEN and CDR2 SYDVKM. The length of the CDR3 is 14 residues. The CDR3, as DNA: TGTGCCAGCAGTTTCCCGGACCGAGACTACGAGCAGTACTTC. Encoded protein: CASSFPDRDYEQYF.

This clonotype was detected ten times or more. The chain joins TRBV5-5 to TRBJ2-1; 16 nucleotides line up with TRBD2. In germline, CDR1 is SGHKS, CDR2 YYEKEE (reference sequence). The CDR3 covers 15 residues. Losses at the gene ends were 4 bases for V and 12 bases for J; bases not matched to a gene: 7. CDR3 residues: CASSPGTSGRAGQFF. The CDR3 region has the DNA TGTGCCAGCAGCCCCGGGACTAGCGGGAGGGCCGGGCAGTTCTTC.

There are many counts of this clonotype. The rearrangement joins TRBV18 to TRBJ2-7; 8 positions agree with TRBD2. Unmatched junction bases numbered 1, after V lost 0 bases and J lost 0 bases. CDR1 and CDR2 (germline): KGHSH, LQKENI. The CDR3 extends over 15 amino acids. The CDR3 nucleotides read TGTGCCAGCTCACCACCTAGCGGGGCCTCCTACGAGCAGTACTTC. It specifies CASSPPSGASYEQYF.

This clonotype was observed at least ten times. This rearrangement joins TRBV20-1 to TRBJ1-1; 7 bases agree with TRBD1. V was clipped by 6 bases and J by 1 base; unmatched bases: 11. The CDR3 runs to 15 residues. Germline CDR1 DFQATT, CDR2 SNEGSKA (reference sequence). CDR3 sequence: CSATDRVRGNTEAFF. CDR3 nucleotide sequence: TGCAGTGCAACAGACAGGGTTCGTGGGAACACTGAAGCTTTCTTT.

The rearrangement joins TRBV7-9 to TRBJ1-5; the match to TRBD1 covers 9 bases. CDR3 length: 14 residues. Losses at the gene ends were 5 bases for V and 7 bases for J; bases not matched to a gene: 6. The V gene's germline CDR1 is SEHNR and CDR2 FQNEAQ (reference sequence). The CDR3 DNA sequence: TGTGCCAGCAGCGGAACAGGGACAGGGCAGCCCCAGCATTTT. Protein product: CASSGTGTGQPQHF. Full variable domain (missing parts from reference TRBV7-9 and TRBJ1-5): DTGVSQNPRHKITKRGQNVTFRCDPISEHNRLYWYRQTLGQGPEFLTYFQNEAQLEKSRLLSDRFSAERPKGSFSTLEIQRTEQGDSAMYLCASSGTGTGQPQHFGDGTRLSIL.

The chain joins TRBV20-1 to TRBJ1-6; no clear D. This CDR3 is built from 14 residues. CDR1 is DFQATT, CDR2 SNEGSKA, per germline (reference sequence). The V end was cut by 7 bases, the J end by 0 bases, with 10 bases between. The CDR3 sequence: CSVGESSYNSPLHF. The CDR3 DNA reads TGCAGTGTTGGGGAGAGCTCCTATAATTCACCCCTCCACTTT.

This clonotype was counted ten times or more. As DNA, the CDR3 is TGCAGTGCCCCTAGCGGGAGTTTCTCCTACAATGAGCAGTTCTTC. Its protein product is CSAPSGSFSYNEQFF. The chain couples TRBV20-1 to TRBJ2-1, with TRBD2 matching 10 bases. Germline CDR1 DFQATT, CDR2 SNEGSKA (reference sequence). The length of the CDR3 is 15 residues. The junction had 5 bases not matched to a gene; V was cut back by 6 bases and J by 0 bases.